The 25 T cell receptor beta chains below were found in one sample sequenced in a study of shared clonotypes between healthy human individuals (dated by TCRdb to the early 2020s). Receptor libraries were prepared by the immunoSEQ multiplex PCR assay. Not all clones reach the TCRdb copy of this immuneACCESS table, which keeps in-frame sequences only. Checked studies attribute under half of the gap to unresolved V genes and leave the rest unexplained. In all, the sample holds under 2,500,000 clones, and approximately 96% of those were seen once. The ten most abundant clones make up 0.1% to 0.15% of the sample. Sequencing was carried out using naive CD4+ T cells sorted from blood. This specimen's cell subset or site label, interpreted: CD45RA+ positively selected. The receptors stem from a man aged 18-30 years in good health.

The rearrangement joins TRBV29-1 to TRBJ1-5; D unclear. CDR3 length: 12 residues. Trimming cost V 1 base and J 1 base, with 2 bases left between them. Germline V gene data show CDR1 as SQVTM and CDR2 as ANQGSEA. The DNA of the CDR3 is TGCAGCGTTGAAGGAAGCAATCAGCCCCAGCATTTT. Protein sequence: CSVEGSNQPQHF.

The rearrangement uses TRBV18 and TRBJ1-2; 7 bases align to TRBD1. This CDR3 is built from 15 residues. The V and J ends lost 1 base and 4 bases, in that order; junction bases with no gene match: 6. In germline, CDR1 is KGHSH, CDR2 LQKENI. CDR3 bases: TGTGCCAGCTCACCACTTTCCGGGACAGCCTATGGCTACACCTTC. It codes for CASSPLSGTAYGYTF.

The chain has TRBV7-9 and TRBJ2-6; D possibly corresponds to TRBD2 (6 bases). V was pared by 5 bases and J by 2 bases, with 7 bases between. This CDR3 is built from 14 residues. Germline CDR1 reads SEHNR; CDR2 reads FQNEAQ (reference sequence). The chain's CDR3 is CASSGGTGANVLTF. The CDR3 DNA is TGTGCCAGCAGCGGGGGGACTGGGGCCAACGTCCTGACTTTC.

J is TRBJ1-1 and V is TRBV30, with 8 bases fitting TRBD1. J gave up 1 base and V 5 bases, and 6 bases lay outside the gene matches. The germline V gene has CDR1 GTSNPN and CDR2 SVGIG (reference sequence). CDR3 length: 14 amino acids. The CDR3 sequence: CAWGPGTGNTEAFF. The CDR3 DNA reads as TGTGCCTGGGGGCCTGGGACAGGGAACACTGAAGCTTTCTTT.

V gene TRBV7-8 combines with J gene TRBJ2-7; no clear D. Germline lookup yields CDR1 SGHVS and CDR2 FQNEAQ. The ends were cut back, 5 bases at V and 0 bases at J, with 17 bases in the middle. The CDR3 is 16 residues long. CDR3 amino acids: CASSTRHLPDSYEQYF. The CDR3 DNA reads as TGTGCCAGCAGCACCCGACACCTGCCTGACTCCTACGAGCAGTACTTC.

This clone was picked up one time. J is TRBJ2-2 and V is TRBV7-9, with 9 bases that match TRBD1. The CDR3 totals 15 residues. The germline gives CDR1 SEHNR, CDR2 FQNEAQ (reference sequence). V was pared by 4 bases and J by 6 bases, with 6 bases of the junction left unmatched. The CDR3 here is CASSYRGQLAGELFF. CDR3 in DNA: TGTGCCAGCAGCTACAGGGGGCAGTTGGCCGGGGAGCTGTTTTTT.

As DNA, the CDR3 is TGCGCCAGCAGCCCGAGCGCAGGGGGAACTGAAGCTTTCTTT. It translates to CASSPSAGGTEAFF. This rearrangement joins TRBV5-1 to TRBJ1-1, with 7 bases that match TRBD1. The germline gives CDR1 SGHRS, CDR2 YFSETQ. Germline trimming cut 4 bases from V and 5 bases from J; bases unmatched to any gene: 8. The CDR3 is 14 residues long.

V is TRBV7-2 and J is TRBJ1-5, with D perhaps matching TRBD1 (5 bases). The V gene lost 4 bases and the J gene lost 1 base, with 14 bases spanning the gap. Germline CDR1 SGHTA, CDR2 FQGNSA. This CDR3 region has 16 residues. The CDR3 region is CASSSAGGWSNQPQHF. CDR3 DNA sequence: TGTGCCAGCAGCTCCGCGGGGGGGTGGAGCAATCAGCCCCAGCATTTT.

The chain links TRBV30 to TRBJ1-2; no clear D. The germline CDR1 and CDR2 sequences are GTSNPN and SVGIG (reference sequence). Deletions cut 3 bases from V and 1 base from J, with 15 bases between. This CDR3 region has 15 residues. The CDR3 spells CAWRGGEIINYGYTF. CDR3 nucleotide sequence: TGTGCCTGGAGAGGCGGGGAAATAATTAACTATGGCTACACCTTC.

Worth noting for this clone: This same CDR3 is encoded by further DNA sequences in the sample. CDR3 loop: CASSGTGGNQPQHF. CDR3 coding DNA: TGTGCCAGCAGCGGGACAGGGGGGAATCAGCCCCAGCATTTT. The V call is TRBV7-2, the J call TRBJ1-5; 11 nucleotides match TRBD1. The germline V gene encodes CDR1 SGHTA and CDR2 FQGNSA. With 5 bases clipped from V and 4 bases from J, the junction kept 1 base outside the gene matches. The CDR3 runs 14 residues.

This chain joins TRBV28 and TRBJ2-5, with TRBD2 as a possible D gene (5 bases). The CDR3 is 12 amino acids. V gave up 6 bases and J gave up 9 bases, with 14 bases separating them. CDR1 and CDR2 (germline): MDHEN, SYDVKM. CDR3 sequence reads: CASSLGTGAQYF. The CDR3 DNA is TGTGCCAGCAGCTTAGGTACCGGGGCCCAGTACTTC.

This chain links TRBV6-6 with TRBJ2-5; 7 positions agree with TRBD2. CDR3 length equals 14 residues. CDR1 MNHNY and CDR2 SVGAGI come from the germline V gene (reference sequence). V shed 5 bases and J 4 bases; nucleotides not matched to a gene: 7. The CDR3 spells CASSRAGRGETQYF. CDR3 sequence (DNA): TGTGCCAGCAGTAGGGCGGGGAGGGGAGAGACCCAGTACTTC.

The gene calls are TRBV12-5 and TRBJ2-3; weak D call: TRBD2 (6 bases). The CDR3 is 14 amino acids. The germline V gene has CDR1 LGHNT and CDR2 FRNRAP. V lost 6 bases and J lost 2, with 12 bases in between. The CDR3 DNA reads as TGTGCTAGTGGACGCGGGGCCGTCACAGATACGCAGTATTTT. It translates to CASGRGAVTDTQYF. Using reference TRBV12-5 and TRBJ2-3 for the parts outside the CDR3, the full variable domain is DARVTQTPRHKVTEMGQEVTMRCQPILGHNTVFWYRQTMMQGLELLAYFRNRAPLDDSGMPKDRFSAEMPDATLATLKIQPSEPRDSAVYFCASGRGAVTDTQYFGPGTRLTVL.

This clone showed up just a few times. The CDR3 DNA sequence: TGTGCCAGCAGCCAACTGGGATCTTCACCCCTCCACTTT. Encoded protein: CASSQLGSSPLHF. The chain recombines TRBV14 with TRBJ1-6; no reliable D call. Germline V CDR1 and CDR2: SGHDN, FVKESK. The germline V and J ends were trimmed by 2 bases and 9 bases, with 8 bases remaining between them. The CDR3 totals 13 residues.

The V call is TRBV28, the J call TRBJ1-2; D may be TRBD1 (6 bases). The CDR3 consists of 12 residues. The V end was cut by 6 bases, the J end by 8 bases, with 13 bases between. The V gene's germline CDR1 is MDHEN and CDR2 SYDVKM. In DNA form, the CDR3 reads TGTGCCAGCAGCCCCCCGGGGGGCGGCTACACCTTC. Its translation: CASSPPGGGYTF.

This rearrangement joins TRBV7-9 to TRBJ2-7, with TRBD1 matching over 7 bases. CDR1 and CDR2 from the germline V gene are SEHNR and FQNEAQ (reference sequence). With V trimmed by 0 bases and J by 0 bases, 2 bases remained unmatched. This CDR3 comprises 15 residues. The CDR3 here is CASSLAQGHSYEQYF. The CDR3 region has the DNA TGTGCCAGCAGCTTAGCACAGGGGCACTCCTACGAGCAGTACTTC.

This chain joins TRBV6-5 and TRBJ1-2, with 8 bases identical to TRBD1. The CDR3 runs 11 residues. The germline V gene encodes CDR1 MNHEY and CDR2 SVGAGI. For the CDR3, the DNA is TGTGGGACAACAGGGGGCTATGGCTACACCTTC. Its translation is CGTTGGYGYTF.

The genes are TRBV5-4 and TRBJ2-2; 8 bases align to TRBD1. The germline gives CDR1 SGHNT, CDR2 YYREEE (reference sequence). The CDR3 has 15 amino acids. Trimming at V came to 4 bases and at J to 0 bases, leaving 2 bases not matched to a gene. CDR3 in amino acids: CASSPDRANTGELFF. In nucleotides, the CDR3 is TGTGCCAGCAGCCCGGACAGGGCGAACACCGGGGAGCTGTTTTTT.

Regarding this clone: The identical CDR3 is also encoded by other nucleotide sequences in the sample. V usage is TRBV18 and J usage is TRBJ2-7; TRBD1 matches at 8 bases. The CDR3 runs 13 residues. Unmatched junction bases numbered 3, after V lost 4 bases and J lost 4 bases. Germline CDR1 and CDR2: KGHSH and LQKENI. CDR3 sequence (DNA): TGTGCCAGCTCACGCCAGGGGGCGTACGAGCAGTACTTC. Translated, it gives CASSRQGAYEQYF.

The chain has TRBV6-5 and TRBJ2-1; D tentatively fits TRBD1 or TRBD2 (5 bases each). CDR1 and CDR2 from the germline V gene are MNHEY and SVGAGI. CDR3 length: 14 amino acids. V lost 6 bases, J lost 0 bases, and 9 bases lay in between. The CDR3 DNA reads as TGTGCCAGCAGGGGACCGGACTCCTACAATGAGCAGTTCTTC. Amino acids: CASRGPDSYNEQFF.

This chain uses TRBV10-3 with TRBJ2-2; D gene unclear. The CDR3 consists of 13 residues. Germline V gene data show CDR1 as ENHRY and CDR2 as SYGVKD. V was pared by 5 bases and J by 5 bases, with 9 bases between. CDR3 loop: CAISQKTTGELFF. The CDR3 DNA reads as TGTGCCATCAGTCAAAAGACGACCGGGGAGCTGTTTTTT.

This rearrangement joins TRBV6-5 to TRBJ2-7; TRBD1 matches at 8 bases. J was trimmed by 0 bases and V by 6 bases; bases with no gene match: 4. Per germline, CDR1 MNHEY and CDR2 SVGAGI. The CDR3 extends over 14 amino acids. CDR3 amino acids: CASSPTGASYEQYF. DNA for the CDR3: TGTGCCAGCAGCCCGACAGGGGCCTCCTACGAGCAGTACTTC.

The chain joins TRBV11-3 to TRBJ1-5; maybe TRBD1 (5 bases). Germline V gives CDR1 SGHNT, CDR2 YENEEA. Trimming stripped 6 bases from V and 0 bases from J, with 12 bases between. The CDR3 runs to 15 residues. CDR3 sequence: CASRPGPYSNQPQHF. The DNA of the CDR3 is TGTGCCAGCAGGCCAGGGCCTTATAGCAATCAGCCCCAGCATTTT.

About this clone: This sample includes further DNA sequences coding for the same CDR3. The CDR3 coding sequence is TGTGCCAGCAGAGCCGGGTCGAACACTGAAGCTTTCTTT. Translating it yields CASRAGSNTEAFF. This sequence joins TRBV6-1 and TRBJ1-1, with D unclear. The CDR3 consists of 13 residues. CDR1 and CDR2 (germline): MNHNS, SASEGT. The germline V and J ends were trimmed by 6 bases and 1 base, with 9 bases remaining between them.

V and J are TRBV2 and TRBJ2-3; no clear D gene. CDR3 length equals 14 residues. Germline lookup yields CDR1 SNHLY and CDR2 FYNNEI. V lost 3 bases to trimming and J lost 1 base, with 8 bases between them. The CDR3 reads CASSDPRRTDTQYF. DNA for the CDR3: TGTGCCAGCAGTGATCCACGACGCACAGATACGCAGTATTTT.